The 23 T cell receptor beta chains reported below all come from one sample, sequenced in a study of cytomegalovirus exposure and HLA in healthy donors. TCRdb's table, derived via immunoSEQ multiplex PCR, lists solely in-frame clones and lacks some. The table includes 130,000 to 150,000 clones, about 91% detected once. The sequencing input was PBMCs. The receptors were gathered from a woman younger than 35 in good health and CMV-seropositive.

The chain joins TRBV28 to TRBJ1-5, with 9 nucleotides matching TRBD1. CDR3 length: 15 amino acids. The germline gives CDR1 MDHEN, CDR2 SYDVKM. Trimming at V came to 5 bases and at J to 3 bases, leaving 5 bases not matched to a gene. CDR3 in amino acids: CASSLGTGYNQPQHF. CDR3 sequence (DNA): TGTGCCAGCAGTCTGGGGACAGGGTACAATCAGCCCCAGCATTTT. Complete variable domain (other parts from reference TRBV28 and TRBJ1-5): DVKVTQSSRYLVKRTGEKVFLECVQDMDHENMFWYRQDPGLGLRLIYFSYDVKMKEKGDIPEGYSVSREKKERFSLILESASTNQTSMYLCASSLGTGYNQPQHFGDGTRLSIL.

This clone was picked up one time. The chain's CDR3 is CASSPTGRGDTQYF. The CDR3, as DNA: TGTGCCAGCAGTCCAACAGGGAGGGGAGATACGCAGTATTTT. This rearrangement joins TRBV6-6 to TRBJ2-3; D is perhaps TRBD2 (7 bases). Trimming pared 5 bases from V and 5 bases from J, leaving 14 bases between. Germline V gives CDR1 MNHNY, CDR2 SVGAGI (reference sequence). This CDR3 spans 14 amino acids.

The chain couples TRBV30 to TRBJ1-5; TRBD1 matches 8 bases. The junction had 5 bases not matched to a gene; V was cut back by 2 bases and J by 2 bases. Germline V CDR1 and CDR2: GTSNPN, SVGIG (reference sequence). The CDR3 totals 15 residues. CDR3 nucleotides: TGTGCCTGGAGTCCCCAGGGGGCGGGCAATCAGCCCCAGCATTTT. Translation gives CAWSPQGAGNQPQHF.

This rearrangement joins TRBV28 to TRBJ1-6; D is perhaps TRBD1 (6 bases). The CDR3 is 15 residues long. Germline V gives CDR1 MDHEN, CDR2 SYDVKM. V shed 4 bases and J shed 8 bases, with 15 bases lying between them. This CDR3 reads CASSSPQGSHSPLHF. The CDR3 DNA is TGTGCCAGCAGTTCACCACAGGGTAGTCATTCACCCCTCCACTTT.

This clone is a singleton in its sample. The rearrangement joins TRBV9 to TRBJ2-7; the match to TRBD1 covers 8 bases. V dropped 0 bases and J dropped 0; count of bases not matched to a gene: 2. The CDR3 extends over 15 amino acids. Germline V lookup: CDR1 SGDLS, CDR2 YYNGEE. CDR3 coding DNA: TGTGCCAGCAGCGTAGGGACAGGGAGCTCCTACGAGCAGTACTTC. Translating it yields CASSVGTGSSYEQYF.

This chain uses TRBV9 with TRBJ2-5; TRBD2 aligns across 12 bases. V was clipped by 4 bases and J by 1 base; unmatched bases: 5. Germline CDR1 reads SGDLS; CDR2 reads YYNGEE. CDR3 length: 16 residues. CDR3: CASSLGLAGTQETQYF. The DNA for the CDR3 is TGTGCCAGCAGCCTAGGACTAGCGGGGACCCAAGAGACCCAGTACTTC. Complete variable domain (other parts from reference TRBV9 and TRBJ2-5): DSGVTQTPKHLITATGQRVTLRCSPRSGDLSVYWYQQSLDQGLQFLIQYYNGEERAKGNILERFSAQQFPDLHSELNLSSLELGDSALYFCASSLGLAGTQETQYFGPGTRLLVL.

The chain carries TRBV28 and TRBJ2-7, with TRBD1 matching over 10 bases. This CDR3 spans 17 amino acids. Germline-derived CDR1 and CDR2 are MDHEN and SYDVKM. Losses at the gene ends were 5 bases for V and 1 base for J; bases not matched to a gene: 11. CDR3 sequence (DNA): TGTGCCAGCAGTAGTTGGGGGGGGACAGGGGATTCCTACGAGCAGTACTTC. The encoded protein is CASSSWGGTGDSYEQYF.

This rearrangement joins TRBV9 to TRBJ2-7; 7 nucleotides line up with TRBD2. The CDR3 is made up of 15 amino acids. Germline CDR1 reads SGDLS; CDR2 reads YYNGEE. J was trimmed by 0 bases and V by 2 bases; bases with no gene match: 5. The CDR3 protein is CASSVGGTRSYEQYF. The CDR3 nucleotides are TGTGCCAGCAGCGTGGGGGGGACTCGCTCCTACGAGCAGTACTTC.

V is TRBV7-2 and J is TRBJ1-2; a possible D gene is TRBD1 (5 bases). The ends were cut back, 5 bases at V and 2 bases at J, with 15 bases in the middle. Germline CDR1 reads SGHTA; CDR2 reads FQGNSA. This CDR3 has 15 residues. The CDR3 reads CASSPASGENYGYTF. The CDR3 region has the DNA TGTGCCAGCAGCCCCGCATCGGGGGAAAACTATGGCTACACCTTC. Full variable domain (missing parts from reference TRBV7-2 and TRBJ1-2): GAGVSQSPSNKVTEKGKDVELRCDPISGHTALYWYRQSLGQGLEFLIYFQGNSAPDKSGLPSDRFSAERTGGSVSTLTIQRTQQEDSAVYLCASSPASGENYGYTFGSGTRLTVV.

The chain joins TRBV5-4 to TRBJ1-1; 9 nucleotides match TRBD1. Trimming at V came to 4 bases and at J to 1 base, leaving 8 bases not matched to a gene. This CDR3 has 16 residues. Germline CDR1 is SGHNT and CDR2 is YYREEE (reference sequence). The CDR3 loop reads CASSEDRGSGNTEAFF. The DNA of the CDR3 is TGTGCCAGCAGCGAGGACAGGGGCTCGGGGAACACTGAAGCTTTCTTT.

CDR3 DNA: TGTGCCAGCACCCAAACCCGACTAAATATTAATGCTTTCTTT. Protein product: CASTQTRLNINAFF. The J gene is TRBJ1-1, the V gene TRBV28; D remains unclear. CDR3 length: 14 residues. Germline assignment: CDR1 MDHEN and CDR2 SYDVKM. V lost 7 bases, J lost 11 bases, and 23 bases lay in between. Looking up the rest from reference TRBV28 and TRBJ1-1 gives the full variable domain: DVKVTQSSRYLVKRTGEKVFLECVQDMDHENMFWYRQDPGLGLRLIYFSYDVKMKEKGDIPEGYSVSREKKERFSLILESASTNQTSMYLCASTQTRLNINAFFGQGTRLTVV.

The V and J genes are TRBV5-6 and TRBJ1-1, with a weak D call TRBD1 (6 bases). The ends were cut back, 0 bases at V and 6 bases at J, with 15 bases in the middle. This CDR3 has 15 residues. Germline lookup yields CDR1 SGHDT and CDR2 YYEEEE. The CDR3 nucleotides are TGTGCCAGCAGCTTGGACAGGGTGGCGCTCCCTGAAGCTTTCTTT. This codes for CASSLDRVALPEAFF. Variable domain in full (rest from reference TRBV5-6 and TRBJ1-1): DAGVTQSPTHLIKTRGQQVTLRCSPKSGHDTVSWYQQALGQGPQFIFQYYEEEERQRGNFPDRFSGHQFPNYSSELNVNALLLGDSALYLCASSLDRVALPEAFFGQGTRLTVV.

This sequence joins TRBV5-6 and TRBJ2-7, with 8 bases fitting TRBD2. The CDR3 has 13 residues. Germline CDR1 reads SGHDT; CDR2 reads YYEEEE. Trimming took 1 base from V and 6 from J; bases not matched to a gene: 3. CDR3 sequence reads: CASSLSGLGEQYF. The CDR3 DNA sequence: TGTGCCAGCAGCTTGTCGGGACTAGGCGAGCAGTACTTC.

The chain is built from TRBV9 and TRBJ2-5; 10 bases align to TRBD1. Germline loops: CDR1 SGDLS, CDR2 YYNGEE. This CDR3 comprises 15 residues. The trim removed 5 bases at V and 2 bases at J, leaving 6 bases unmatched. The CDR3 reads CASRLGQGIQETQYF. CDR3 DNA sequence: TGTGCCAGCAGATTGGGACAGGGGATTCAAGAGACCCAGTACTTC. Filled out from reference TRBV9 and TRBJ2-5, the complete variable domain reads DSGVTQTPKHLITATGQRVTLRCSPRSGDLSVYWYQQSLDQGLQFLIQYYNGEERAKGNILERFSAQQFPDLHSELNLSSLELGDSALYFCASRLGQGIQETQYFGPGTRLLVL.

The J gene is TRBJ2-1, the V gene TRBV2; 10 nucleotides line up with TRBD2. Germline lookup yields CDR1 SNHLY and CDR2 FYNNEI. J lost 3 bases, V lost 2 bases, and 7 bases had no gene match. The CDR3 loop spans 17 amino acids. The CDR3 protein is CASSELAGDPNYNEQFF. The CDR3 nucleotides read TGTGCCAGCAGTGAACTAGCGGGGGACCCTAACTACAATGAGCAGTTCTTC.

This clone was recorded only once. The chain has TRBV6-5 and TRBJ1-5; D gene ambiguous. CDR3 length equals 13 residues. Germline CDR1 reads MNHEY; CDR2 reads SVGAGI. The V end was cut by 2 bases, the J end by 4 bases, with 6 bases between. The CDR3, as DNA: TGTGCCAGCAGTTACGAAACAAATCAGCCCCAGCATTTT. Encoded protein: CASSYETNQPQHF.

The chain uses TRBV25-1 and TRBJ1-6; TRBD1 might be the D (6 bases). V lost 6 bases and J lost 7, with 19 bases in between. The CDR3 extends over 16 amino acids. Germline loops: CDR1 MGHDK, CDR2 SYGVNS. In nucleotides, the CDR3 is TGTGCCAGCAGCTCAGGACAGTCCTACGGCAATTCACCCCTCCACTTT. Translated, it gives CASSSGQSYGNSPLHF. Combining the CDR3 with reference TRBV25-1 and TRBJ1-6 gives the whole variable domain EADIYQTPRYLVIGTGKKITLECSQTMGHDKMYWYQQDPGMELHLIHYSYGVNSTEKGDLSSESTVSRIRTEHFPLTLESARPSHTSQYLCASSSGQSYGNSPLHFGNGTRLTVT.

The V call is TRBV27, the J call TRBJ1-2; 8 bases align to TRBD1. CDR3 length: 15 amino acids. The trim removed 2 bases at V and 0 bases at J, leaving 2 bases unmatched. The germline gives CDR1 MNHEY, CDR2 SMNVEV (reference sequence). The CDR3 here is CASSLQGATNYGYTF. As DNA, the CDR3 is TGTGCCAGCAGTTTACAGGGGGCGACTAACTATGGCTACACCTTC.

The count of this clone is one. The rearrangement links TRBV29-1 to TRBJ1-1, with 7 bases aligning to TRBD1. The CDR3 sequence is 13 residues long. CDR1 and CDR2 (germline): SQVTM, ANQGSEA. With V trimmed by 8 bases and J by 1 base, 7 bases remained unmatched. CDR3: CSSLDRKNTEAFF. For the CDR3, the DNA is TGCAGCTCCCTGGACAGGAAGAACACTGAAGCTTTCTTT.

DNA of the CDR3: TGTGCCAGCAGTGATAGGGGTATCACTGAAGCTTTCTTT. It yields the protein CASSDRGITEAFF. The rearrangement uses TRBV6-1 and TRBJ1-1; D might be TRBD1 (5 bases). The CDR3 has 13 amino acids. Germline V gene data show CDR1 as MNHNS and CDR2 as SASEGT. Trimming took off 3 bases at V and 4 bases at J, with 9 bases between the two ends.

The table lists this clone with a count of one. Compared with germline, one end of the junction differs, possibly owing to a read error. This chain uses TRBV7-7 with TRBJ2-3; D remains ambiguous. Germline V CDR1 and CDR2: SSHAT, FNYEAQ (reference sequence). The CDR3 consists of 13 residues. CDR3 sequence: CASSLDYTDTQYF. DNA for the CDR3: TGTGCTAGCAGCTTAGATTACACAGATACGCAGTATTTT.

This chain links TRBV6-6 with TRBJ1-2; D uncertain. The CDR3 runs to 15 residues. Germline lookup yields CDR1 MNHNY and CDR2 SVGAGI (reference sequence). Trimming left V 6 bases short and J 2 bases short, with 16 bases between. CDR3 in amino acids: CASREDGNLNYGYTF. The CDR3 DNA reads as TGTGCCAGCAGAGAGGACGGGAACTTAAACTATGGCTACACCTTC.

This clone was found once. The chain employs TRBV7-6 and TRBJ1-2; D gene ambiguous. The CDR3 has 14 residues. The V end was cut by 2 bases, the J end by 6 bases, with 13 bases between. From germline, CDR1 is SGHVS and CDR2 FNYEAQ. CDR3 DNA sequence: TGTGCCAGCAGCTTACTTCCAGCAGGCAATGGCTACACCTTC. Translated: CASSLLPAGNGYTF. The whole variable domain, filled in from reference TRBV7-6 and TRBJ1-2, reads GAGVSQSPRYKVTKRGQDVALRCDPISGHVSLYWYRQALGQGPEFLTYFNYEAQQDKSGLPNDRFSAERPEGSISTLTIQRTEQRDSAMYRCASSLLPAGNGYTFGSGTRLTVV.